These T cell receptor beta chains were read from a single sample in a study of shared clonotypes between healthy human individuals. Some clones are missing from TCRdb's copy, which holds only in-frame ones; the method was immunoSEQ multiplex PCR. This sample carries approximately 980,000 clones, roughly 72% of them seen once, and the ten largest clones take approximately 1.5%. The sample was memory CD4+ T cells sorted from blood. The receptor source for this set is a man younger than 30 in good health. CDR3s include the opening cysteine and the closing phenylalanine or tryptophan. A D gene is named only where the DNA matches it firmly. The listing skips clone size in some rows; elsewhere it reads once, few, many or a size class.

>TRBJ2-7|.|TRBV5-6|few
CASSGRTLYEQYF
TGTGCCAGCAGCGGAAGGACTCTCTACGAGCAGTACTTC
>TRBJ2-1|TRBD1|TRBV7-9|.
CASSLGGQGGSYNEQFF
TGTGCCAGCAGCTTAGGAGGACAGGGGGGCTCCTACAATGAGCAGTTCTTC
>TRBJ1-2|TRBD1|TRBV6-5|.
CASSADRGPTGYTF
TGTGCCAGCAGCGCGGACAGGGGCCCAACGGGCTACACCTTC
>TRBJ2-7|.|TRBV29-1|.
CSVEGSFSYEQYF
TGCAGCGTTGAAGGTTCATTTTCCTACGAGCAGTACTTC
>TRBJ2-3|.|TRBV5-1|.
CASSLVGGHTDTQYF
TGCGCCAGCAGCTTGGTCGGCGGCCACACAGATACGCAGTATTTT
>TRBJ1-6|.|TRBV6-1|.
CASSSGEGSGSPLHF
TGTGCCAGCAGTAGCGGGGAGGGATCGGGTTCACCCCTCCACTTT
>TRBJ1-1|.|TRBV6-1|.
CASSDQGVITEAFF
TGTGCCAGCAGTGACCAGGGTGTAATCACTGAAGCTTTCTTT
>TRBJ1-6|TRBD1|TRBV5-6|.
CASSSDRGSWNSPLHF
TGTGCCAGCAGCTCTGACAGGGGAAGTTGGAATTCACCCCTCCACTTT
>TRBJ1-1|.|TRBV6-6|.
CASSYSQGGAFF
TGTGCCAGCAGTTACTCGCAGGGAGGTGCTTTCTTT
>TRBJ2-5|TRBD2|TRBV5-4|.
CANSQKSGGYAYQETQYF
TGTGCCAACAGCCAAAAGAGCGGGGGGTACGCGTACCAAGAGACCCAGTACTTC
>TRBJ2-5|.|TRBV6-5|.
CASSDRGGKETQYF
TGTGCCAGCAGTGATAGAGGGGGGAAAGAGACCCAGTACTTC
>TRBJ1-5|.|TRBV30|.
CAWSVKGVQPQHF
TGTGCCTGGAGTGTAAAAGGGGTCCAGCCCCAGCATTTT
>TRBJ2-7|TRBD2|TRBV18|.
CASSLAGGTAYEQYF
TGTGCCAGCTCCCTGGCGGGGGGTACTGCCTACGAGCAGTACTTC
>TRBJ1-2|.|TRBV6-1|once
CASSPEKVTGGYTF
TGTGCCAGCAGCCCTGAAAAAGTCACAGGGGGCTACACCTTC
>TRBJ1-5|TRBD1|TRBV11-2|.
CASSLSSQGVQPQHF
TGTGCCAGCAGCTTAAGTAGCCAGGGGGTTCAGCCCCAGCATTTT
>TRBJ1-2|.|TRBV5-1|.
CASSLGPTNYGYTF
TGCGCCAGCAGCTTGGGGCCCACTAACTATGGCTACACCTTC
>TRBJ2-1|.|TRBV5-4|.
CASSLGGGGSYNEQFF
TGTGCCAGCAGCTTGGGGGGTGGAGGCTCCTACAATGAGCAGTTCTTC
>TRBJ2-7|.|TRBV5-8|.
CASKNSDSSEQYF
TGTGCCAGCAAAAATAGCGATTCCTCCGAGCAGTACTTC
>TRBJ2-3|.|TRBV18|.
CASSPLGEADTQYF
TGTGCCAGCTCACCACTCGGGGAAGCAGATACGCAGTATTTT
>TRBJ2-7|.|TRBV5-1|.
CASSSTPSSSPYEQYF
TGCGCCAGCAGCTCCACACCCTCTTCAAGCCCCTACGAGCAGTACTTC
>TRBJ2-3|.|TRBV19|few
CASSIRGATDTQYF
TGTGCCAGTAGTATTCGGGGGGCCACAGATACGCAGTATTTT
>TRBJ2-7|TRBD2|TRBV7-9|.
CASSPRLAAYEQYF
TGTGCCAGCAGCCCTAGACTAGCGGCCTACGAGCAGTACTTC
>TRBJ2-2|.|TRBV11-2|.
CASNGPGGKAGELFF
TGTGCCAGCAATGGGCCTGGGGGAAAGGCCGGGGAGCTGTTTTTT
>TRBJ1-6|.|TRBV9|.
CASSVDGGNSPLHF
TGTGCCAGCAGCGTAGACGGGGGTAATTCACCCCTCCACTTT
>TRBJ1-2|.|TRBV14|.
CASSQDGRPTYGYTF
TGTGCCAGCAGCCAAGATGGCAGGCCGACCTATGGCTACACCTTC
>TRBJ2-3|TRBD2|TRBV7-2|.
CASSPIGTSGPRSDTQYF
TGTGCCAGCAGCCCTATCGGGACTAGCGGCCCTAGGTCAGATACGCAGTATTTT